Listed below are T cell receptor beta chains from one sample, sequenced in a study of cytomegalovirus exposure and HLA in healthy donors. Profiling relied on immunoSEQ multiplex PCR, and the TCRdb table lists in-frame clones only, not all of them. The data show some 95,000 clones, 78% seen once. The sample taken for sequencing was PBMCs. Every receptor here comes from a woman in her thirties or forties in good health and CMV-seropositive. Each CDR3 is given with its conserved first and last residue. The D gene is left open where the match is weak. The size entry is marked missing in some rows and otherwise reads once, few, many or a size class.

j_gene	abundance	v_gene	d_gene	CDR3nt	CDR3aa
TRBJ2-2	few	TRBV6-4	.	TGTGCCAGCAGTCCCCTGGCTAGCTACACCGGGGAGCTGTTTTTT	CASSPLASYTGELFF
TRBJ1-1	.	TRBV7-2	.	TGTGCCAGCAGCGCCTGGTCCGGCACTGAAGCTTTCTTT	CASSAWSGTEAFF
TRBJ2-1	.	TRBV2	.	TGTGCCAGCAGTGAAGGGCCGTCGGAGTACAATGAGCAGTTCTTC	CASSEGPSEYNEQFF
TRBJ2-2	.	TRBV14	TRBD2	TGTGCCAGCAGCCAGCCGGGACTAAGGCCTCTGAACACCGGGGAGCTGTTTTTT	CASSQPGLRPLNTGELFF
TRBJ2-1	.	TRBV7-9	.	TGTGCCAGCAGCTCAGGAACCCGGAAGAGCTCCTACAATGAGCAGTTCTTC	CASSSGTRKSSYNEQFF
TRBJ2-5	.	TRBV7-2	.	TGTGCCAGCAGCTTGTTCGTGAGCGTAGAGACCCAGTACTTC	CASSLFVSVETQYF
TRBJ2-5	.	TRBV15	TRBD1	TGTGCCACCAGCAGAGATACAGGGACAGGGAAAGAGACCCAGTACTTC	CATSRDTGTGKETQYF
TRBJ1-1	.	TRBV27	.	TGTGCCAGCAGTCCCCAGGGTGTGGGGAACACTGAAGCTTTCTTT	CASSPQGVGNTEAFF
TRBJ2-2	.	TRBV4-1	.	TGCGCCAGCAGCCAAGAGGGGACTCCAGAGCTGTTTTTT	CASSQEGTPELFF
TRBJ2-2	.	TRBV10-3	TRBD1	TGTGCCATTAGCCCGGGACAGGGAGCCGGGGAGCTGTTTTTT	CAISPGQGAGELFF
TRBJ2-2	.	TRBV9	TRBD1	TGTGCCAGCAGCGTAACAGGGGGTATCACCGGGGAGCTGTTTTTT	CASSVTGGITGELFF
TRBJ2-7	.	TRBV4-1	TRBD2	TGCGCCAGCAGCCAAGCCCTTACTAGCGGGAGCTACGAGCAGTACTTC	CASSQALTSGSYEQYF
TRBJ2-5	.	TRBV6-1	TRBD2	TGTGCCAGCAGTGCAACTAGCGTGGGACGACAGTACTTC	CASSATSVGRQYF
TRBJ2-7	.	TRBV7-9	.	TGTGCCAGCAGCTTAGGGACTCCCACCTACGAGCAGTACTTC	CASSLGTPTYEQYF
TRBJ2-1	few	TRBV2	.	TGTGCCAGCGAGGCGACTATGAATTTTCATGAGCAGTTCTTC	CASEATMNFHEQFF
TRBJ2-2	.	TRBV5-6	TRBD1	TGTGCCAGCAGCTTTGGGACAGGGGGTCCCGGGGAGCTGTTTTTT	CASSFGTGGPGELFF
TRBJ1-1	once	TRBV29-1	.	TGCAGCGCCACGCTCGAGGAAGACACTGAAGCTTTCTTT	CSATLEEDTEAFF